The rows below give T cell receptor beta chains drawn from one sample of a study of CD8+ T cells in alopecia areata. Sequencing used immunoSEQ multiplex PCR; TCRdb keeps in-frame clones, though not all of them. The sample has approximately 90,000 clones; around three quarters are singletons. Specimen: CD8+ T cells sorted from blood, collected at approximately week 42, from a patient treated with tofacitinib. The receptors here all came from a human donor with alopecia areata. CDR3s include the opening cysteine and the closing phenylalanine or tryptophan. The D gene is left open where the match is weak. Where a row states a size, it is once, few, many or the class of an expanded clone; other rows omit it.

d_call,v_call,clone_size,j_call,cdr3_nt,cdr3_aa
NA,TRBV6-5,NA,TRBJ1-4,TGTGCCAGCAGTTTGCGGATTGGTGGTGAAAAACTGTTTTTT,CASSLRIGGEKLFF
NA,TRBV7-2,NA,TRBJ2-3,TGTGCCAGCAGCAAAGAACAGGGAACGCAGTATTTT,CASSKEQGTQYF
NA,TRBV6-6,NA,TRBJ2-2,TGTGCCAGCAGTCATACCACGGCCCAGACTGGACTAGAGCTGTTTTTT,CASSHTTAQTGLELFF
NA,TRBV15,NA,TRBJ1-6,TGTGCCACCAGCAGAGTCAGGGGCGGTAATTCACCCCTCCACTTT,CATSRVRGGNSPLHF
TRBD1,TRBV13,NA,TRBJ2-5,TGTGCCAGCAGCTCTGACAGGGAAGAGACCCAGTACTTC,CASSSDREETQYF
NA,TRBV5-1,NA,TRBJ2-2,TGCGCCAGCAGCTCCCAGGAGACTATCACCGGGGAGCTGTTTTTT,CASSSQETITGELFF
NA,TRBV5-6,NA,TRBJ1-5,TGTGCCAGCAGCTTGTGGGAGAAGCGGAATCAGCCCCAGCATTTT,CASSLWEKRNQPQHF
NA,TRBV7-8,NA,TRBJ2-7,TGTGCCAGCAGCCTTGGTGGAGGGGGGGGCGAGCAGTACTTC,CASSLGGGGGEQYF
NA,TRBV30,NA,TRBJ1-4,TGTGCCTGGAGTTTTGAGTCGTCTAATGAAAAACTGTTTTTT,CAWSFESSNEKLFF
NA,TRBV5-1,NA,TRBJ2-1,TGCGCCAGCAGCGAGGGCGGTGAGCAGTTCTTC,CASSEGGEQFF
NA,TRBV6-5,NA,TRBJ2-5,TGTGCCACCAGTTGGCCCGGGGAGACCCAGTACTTC,CATSWPGETQYF
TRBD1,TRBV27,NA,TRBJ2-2,TGTGCCAGCGGACAGGTCATCAGGGAGCTGTTTTTT,CASGQVIRELFF
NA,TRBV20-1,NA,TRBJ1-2,TGCAGTGCTTACGACAGTGGCTACACCTTC,CSAYDSGYTF
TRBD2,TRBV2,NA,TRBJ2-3,TGTGCCAGCAGTGGGACTAGCGGAAACACAGATACGCAGTATTTT,CASSGTSGNTDTQYF
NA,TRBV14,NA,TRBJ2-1,TGTGCCAGCAGCCATGGCAGTTACAATGAGCAGTTCTTC,CASSHGSYNEQFF
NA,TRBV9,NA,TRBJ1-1,TGTGCCAGCAGCGTAGGTGCGGGAATGAACACTGAAGCTTTCTTT,CASSVGAGMNTEAFF
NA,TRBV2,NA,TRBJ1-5,TGTGCCAGCAGTCCGGGGGAGGGCAATCAGCCCCAGCATTTT,CASSPGEGNQPQHF
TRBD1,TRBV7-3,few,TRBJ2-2,TGTGCCAGCAGGCGAGGGAAGGACAGGGTGAACGGGGAGCTGTTTTTT,CASRRGKDRVNGELFF
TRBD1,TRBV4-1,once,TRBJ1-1,TGCGCCAGCAGCCAGGCCCGGACAGGGCCCGAAGCTTTCTTT,CASSQARTGPEAFF
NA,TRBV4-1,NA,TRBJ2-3,TGCGCCAGCAGCCAAAGGGAATCAGATACGCAGTATTTT,CASSQRESDTQYF
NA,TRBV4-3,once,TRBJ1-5,TGCGCCAGCAGCCAAGACAATAGCAATCAGCCCCAGCATTTT,CASSQDNSNQPQHF
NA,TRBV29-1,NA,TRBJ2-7,TGCAGCGTTGAAGACCCCACGCGGGACGAGCAGTACTTC,CSVEDPTRDEQYF
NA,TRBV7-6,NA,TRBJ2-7,TGTGCCAGCAGCTTAGATGGCAGATACGAGCAGTACTTC,CASSLDGRYEQYF
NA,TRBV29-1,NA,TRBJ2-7,TGCAGCGTGGGGACACCGCTTTCCTACGAGCAGTACTTC,CSVGTPLSYEQYF
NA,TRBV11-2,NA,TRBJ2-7,TGTGCCAGCAGCTTAGCCACAGGGACGTACGAGCAGTACTTC,CASSLATGTYEQYF
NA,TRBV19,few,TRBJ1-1,TGTGCCAGTAGTCCCCGGGCCCCGAGCACTGAAGCTTTCTTT,CASSPRAPSTEAFF
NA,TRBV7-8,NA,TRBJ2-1,TGTGCCAGCAGCTTGGCCTATGAGCAGTTCTTC,CASSLAYEQFF
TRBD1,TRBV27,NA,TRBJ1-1,TGTGCCAGCGGTCGGGACAGTAAAGGCACTGAAGCTTTCTTT,CASGRDSKGTEAFF
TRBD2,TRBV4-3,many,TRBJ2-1,TGCGCCAGCAGCCAAGCTGGCGGGGGTACCGATGAGCAGTTCTTC,CASSQAGGGTDEQFF
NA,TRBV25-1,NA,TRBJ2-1,TGTGCCAGCAGTGTAACCTGGGAGCAGTTCTTC,CASSVTWEQFF
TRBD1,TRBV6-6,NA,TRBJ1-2,TGTGCCAGCAGACCGGACAGGGGGCGCGTCTATGGCTACACCTTC,CASRPDRGRVYGYTF
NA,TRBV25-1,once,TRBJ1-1,TGTGCCAGCAGTGATATGGGCGGAGGGAGGAACACTGAAGCTTTCTTT,CASSDMGGGRNTEAFF
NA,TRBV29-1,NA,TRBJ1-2,TGCAGCGTTGAAGGAAAGAGGGCAAAGGGCTACACCTTC,CSVEGKRAKGYTF
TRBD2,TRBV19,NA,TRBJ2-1,TGTGCCAGTAGTACGGGTTCGGCGGGGGTCTCCTACAATGAGCAGTTCTTC,CASSTGSAGVSYNEQFF